This T cell receptor (beta chain) is from a study of cytomegalovirus exposure and HLA in healthy donors. V shed 1 base and J 0 bases; nucleotides not matched to a gene: 4. This CDR3 is 16 amino acids long. From germline, CDR1 is SGDLS and CDR2 YYNGEE. A multiplex PCR was run with 60 Vbeta primers and 13 Jbeta primers. TCRdb's copy holds only in-frame clones and misses some; the assay was immunoSEQ multiplex PCR. The sample carries around 140,000 clones, around 72% recorded once. Each donor was nominally healthy when sampled (though unrecorded immune exposures were likely). This sequence joins TRBV9 and TRBJ2-1; 7 positions agree with TRBD2. The TCR sequence derives from a middle-aged man in good health and CMV-seropositive. The sequenced sample consisted of PBMCs. The CDR3 DNA is TGTGCCAGCAGCGTAAATAGCGGGCCCTCCTACAATGAGCAGTTCTTC. Translated, it gives CASSVNSGPSYNEQFF.